This T cell receptor beta chain stems from a study of blood T cell repertoires in COVID-19. Across the whole study: Sources were T cells, B-cell-depleted T cells, or PBMCs; the material itself was cDNA or gDNA.

The CDR3 contains 14 residues. V lost 0 bases to trimming and J lost 8 bases, with 14 bases between them. Germline V CDR1 and CDR2: SGHDT, YYEEEE. Data came from immunoSEQ multiplex PCR; TCRdb stores just in-frame clones and leaves some out. The repertoire consists of some 500,000 clones, with 70% to 90% occurring once and the leading ten covering 1.5% to 2%. Sequenced sample: PBMCs or T cells enriched from blood (not recorded which). This clonotype was obtained from a middle-aged woman who had recovered from COVID-19. V gene TRBV5-6 combines with J gene TRBJ1-2; D gene uncertain. CDR3 sequence reads: CASSLDYPPRGYTF. DNA for the CDR3: TGTGCCAGCAGCTTGGACTATCCACCGAGGGGCTACACCTTC.